This T cell receptor (beta chain) is from a study of shared clonotypes between healthy human individuals. General study results and limits: On the whole, naive subsets had larger estimated richness than memory subsets had. Sharing across a few donors was seen in roughly 5% of naive CD4 clonotypes.

Positively selected for CCR7, the CD45RO-negative cells used as naive CD8 cells excluded terminally differentiated effector memory CD45RA+ cells. V lost 6 bases and J 2 bases, leaving 11 bases between the germline ends. The CDR3 extends over 13 amino acids. Looked up from germline, CDR1 is LNHDA and CDR2 is SQIVND (reference sequence). As concerns this clone: Its target is unknown.

A deep-level run was used for the assay. Some clones are missing from TCRdb's copy, which holds only in-frame ones; the method was immunoSEQ multiplex PCR. This repertoire shows 630,000 or so clones, 95% to 98% found once; its top ten account for 0.3%. The rearrangement joins TRBV19 to TRBJ2-7, with D perhaps TRBD1 (5 bases). The TCR sequence derives from a man aged 25-45 years in good health. The sequenced sample was naive CD8+ T cells sorted from blood. CDR3 sequence reads: CASSLGPTYEQYF. CDR3 in DNA: TGTGCCAGTAGCTTGGGGCCCACCTACGAGCAGTACTTC.